The source of this TCR beta chain is a study of T cell repertoires in cytomegalovirus infection. Study as a whole: Shared public TCR beta signatures pointed to both CMV infection and a matching HLA type. General study points: The ex vivo response was dominated by HLA-C-restricted CMV-specific TCR beta clonotypes. The study identified carriers of CMV plus the relevant HLA from cumulative public TCR beta family frequency.

This clonotype was seen more than once but under ten times. Its specificity is unknown. CDR1 and CDR2 from the germline V gene are SNHLY and FYNNEI. J was trimmed by 0 bases and V by 5 bases; bases with no gene match: 4. The CDR3 loop spans 16 amino acids. Via MiXCR, TCRdb re-called the reads, giving one row per CDR3 protein. The table includes 250,000 to 300,000 distinct CDR3 sequences, about 25% detected once. Source material: PBMCs. The genes are TRBV2 and TRBJ1-6; 7 positions agree with TRBD1. This sequence was found in a human donor in good health (CMV status not recorded). Some clones in this sample may be carry-over from other donors' samples. Here the CDR3 DNA reads TGTGCCAGCAGTCCGACAGGGAGCTCCTATAATTCACCCCTCCACTTT. Residues: CASSPTGSSYNSPLHF.